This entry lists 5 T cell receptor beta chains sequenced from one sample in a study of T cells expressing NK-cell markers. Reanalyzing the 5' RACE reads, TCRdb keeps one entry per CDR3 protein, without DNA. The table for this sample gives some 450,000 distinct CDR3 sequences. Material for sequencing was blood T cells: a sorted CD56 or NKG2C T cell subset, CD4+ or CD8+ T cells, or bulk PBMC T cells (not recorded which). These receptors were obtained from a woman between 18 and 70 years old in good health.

The CDR3 loop is CSETGPSGLNEQFF. The chain links TRBV29-1 to TRBJ2-1; TCRdb returns TRBD2, unconfirmable since there is no DNA. The CDR3 covers 14 residues. CDR1 is SQVTM and CDR2 is ANQGSEA in the germline V gene.

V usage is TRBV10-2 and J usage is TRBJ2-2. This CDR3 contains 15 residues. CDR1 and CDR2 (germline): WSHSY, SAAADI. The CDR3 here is CASSVLGTNTGELFF.

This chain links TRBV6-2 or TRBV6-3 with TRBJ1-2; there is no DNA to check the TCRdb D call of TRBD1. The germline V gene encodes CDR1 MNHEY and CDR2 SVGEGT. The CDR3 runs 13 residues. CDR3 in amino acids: CASSSPGTKNYTF.

CDR3: CASSSSVVSRQYEQYF. This chain uses TRBV5-1 with TRBJ2-7. The CDR3 is made up of 16 amino acids. Germline V CDR1 and CDR2: SGHRS, YFSETQ.

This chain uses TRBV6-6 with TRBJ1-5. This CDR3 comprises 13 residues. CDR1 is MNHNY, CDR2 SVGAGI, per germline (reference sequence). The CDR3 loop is CASSWGEGKPQHF.